This T cell receptor beta chain appears in the sequencing data of a study of T cell repertoires in cytomegalovirus infection. The CDR3 sequence is 13 residues long. Germline V gene data show CDR1 as DFQATT and CDR2 as SNEGSKA (reference sequence). V shed 3 bases and J 5 bases; nucleotides not matched to a gene: 6. A word on this clonotype: As yet, its antigen is unknown.

MiXCR was run by TCRdb on the reads, yielding one entry per CDR3 protein. The sample has 490,000 or so distinct CDR3 sequences; 11% are singletons. Points from the study as a whole: Summed frequency of shared TCR beta families picked out CMV carriers who also had the relevant HLA.

The specimen was PBMCs. This receptor was identified in a human donor in good health (CMV status not recorded). Some clones in this sample may be carry-over from other donors' samples. J is TRBJ1-2 and V is TRBV20-1; 7 nucleotides line up with TRBD1. CDR3 in amino acids: CSASRDSGYGYTF. The DNA of the CDR3 is TGCAGTGCTAGCCGGGACAGCGGATATGGCTACACCTTC.